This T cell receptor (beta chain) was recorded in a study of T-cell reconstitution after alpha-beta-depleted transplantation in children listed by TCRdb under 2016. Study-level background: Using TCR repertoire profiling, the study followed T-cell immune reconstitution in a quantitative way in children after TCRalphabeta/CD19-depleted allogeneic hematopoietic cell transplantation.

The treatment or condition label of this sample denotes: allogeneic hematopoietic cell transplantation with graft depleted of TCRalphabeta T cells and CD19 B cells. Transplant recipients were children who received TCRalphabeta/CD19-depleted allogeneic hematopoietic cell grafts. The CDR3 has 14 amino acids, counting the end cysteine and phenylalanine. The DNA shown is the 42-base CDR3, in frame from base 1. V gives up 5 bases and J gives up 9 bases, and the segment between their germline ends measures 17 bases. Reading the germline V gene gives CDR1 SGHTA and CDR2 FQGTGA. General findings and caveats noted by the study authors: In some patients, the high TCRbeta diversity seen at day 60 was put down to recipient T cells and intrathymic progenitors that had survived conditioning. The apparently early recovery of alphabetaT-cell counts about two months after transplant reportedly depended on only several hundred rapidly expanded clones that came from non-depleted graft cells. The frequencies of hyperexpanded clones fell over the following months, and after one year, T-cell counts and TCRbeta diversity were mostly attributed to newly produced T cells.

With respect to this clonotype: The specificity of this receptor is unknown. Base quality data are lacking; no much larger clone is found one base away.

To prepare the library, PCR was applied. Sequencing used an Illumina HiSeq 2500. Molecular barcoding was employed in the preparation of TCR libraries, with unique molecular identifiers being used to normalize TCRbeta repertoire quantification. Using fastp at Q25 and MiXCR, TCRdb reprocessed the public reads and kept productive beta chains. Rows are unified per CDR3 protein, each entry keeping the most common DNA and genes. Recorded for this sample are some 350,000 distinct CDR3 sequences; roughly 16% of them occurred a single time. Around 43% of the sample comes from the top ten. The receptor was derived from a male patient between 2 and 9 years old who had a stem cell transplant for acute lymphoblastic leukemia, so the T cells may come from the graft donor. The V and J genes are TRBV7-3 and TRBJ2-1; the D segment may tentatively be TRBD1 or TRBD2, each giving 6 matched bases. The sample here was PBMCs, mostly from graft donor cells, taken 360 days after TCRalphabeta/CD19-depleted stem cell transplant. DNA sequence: TGTGCCAGCAGCCTAGGGGGGCGGTATGGTGAGCAGTTCTTC. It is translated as CASSLGGRYGEQFF. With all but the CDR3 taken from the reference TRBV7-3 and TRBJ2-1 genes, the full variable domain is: GAGVSQTPSNKVTEKGKYVELRCDPISGHTALYWYRQSLGQGPEFLIYFQGTGAADDSGLPNDRFFAVRPEGSVSTLKIQRTERGDSAVYLCASSLGGRYGEQFFGPGTRLTVL.